This T cell receptor (beta chain) came from a study of blood T cell repertoires in COVID-19. Across the whole study: COVID-19 samples, acute and convalescent, were from the United States, Italy and Spain.

In the original processing: Quantification of nucleated cells was approximated via reference gene primer amplification. The repertoire was sequenced with immunoSEQ multiplex PCR; TCRdb's copy has only in-frame clones and lacks some. V and J calls and clone size follow that table, whereas D and trimming were derived from the DNA. The sample holds 250,000 to 400,000 clones, almost 90% seen once. J was trimmed by 5 bases and V by 2 bases; bases with no gene match: 8. CDR3 length equals 16 residues. Germline loops: CDR1 LNHNV, CDR2 YYDKDF (reference sequence). Sequencing input: peripheral blood. The sequence derives from a woman in her twenties or thirties with COVID-19, enrolled during active disease. The chain uses TRBV15 and TRBJ2-3, with 9 bases aligning to TRBD1. CDR3 DNA: TGTGCCACCAGCAGAACCGGGACAGGGAAGGGAGATACGCAGTATTTT. Its translation: CATSRTGTGKGDTQYF.